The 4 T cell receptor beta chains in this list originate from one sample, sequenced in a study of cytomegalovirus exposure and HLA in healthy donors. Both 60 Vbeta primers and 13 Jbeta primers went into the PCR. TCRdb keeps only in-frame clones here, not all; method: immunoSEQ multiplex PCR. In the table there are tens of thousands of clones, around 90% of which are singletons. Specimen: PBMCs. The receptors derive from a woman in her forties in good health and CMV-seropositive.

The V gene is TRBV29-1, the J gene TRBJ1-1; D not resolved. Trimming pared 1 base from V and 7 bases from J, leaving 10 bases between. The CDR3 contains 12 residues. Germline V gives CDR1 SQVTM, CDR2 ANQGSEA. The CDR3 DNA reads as TGCAGCGTTGAAGGTTGGCAGGTTGAAGCTTTCTTT. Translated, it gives CSVEGWQVEAFF.

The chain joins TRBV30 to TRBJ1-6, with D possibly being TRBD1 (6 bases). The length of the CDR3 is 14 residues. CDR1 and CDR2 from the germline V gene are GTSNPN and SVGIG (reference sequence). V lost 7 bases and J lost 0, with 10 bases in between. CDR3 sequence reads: CALRTDSYNSPLHF. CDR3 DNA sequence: TGTGCCTTGAGGACAGACTCCTATAATTCACCCCTCCACTTT.

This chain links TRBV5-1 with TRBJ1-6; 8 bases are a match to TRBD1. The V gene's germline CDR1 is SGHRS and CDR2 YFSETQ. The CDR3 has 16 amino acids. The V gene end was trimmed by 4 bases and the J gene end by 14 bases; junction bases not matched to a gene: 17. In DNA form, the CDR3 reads TGCGCCAGCAGCCACGGGGACCTCACTGGGACAGGCGCCCTCCACTTT. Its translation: CASSHGDLTGTGALHF.

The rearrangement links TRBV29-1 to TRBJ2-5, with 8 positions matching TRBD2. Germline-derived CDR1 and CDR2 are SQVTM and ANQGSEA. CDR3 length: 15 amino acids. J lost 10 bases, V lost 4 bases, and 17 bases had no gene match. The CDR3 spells CSVGSSLNGGAGQYF. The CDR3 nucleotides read TGCAGCGTTGGGTCTTCCCTGAACGGGGGGGCCGGCCAGTACTTC.